This T cell receptor (beta chain) appears in the sequencing data of a study of T cell repertoires in cytomegalovirus infection. About the research overall: Carrying CMV and the relevant HLA type showed in public TCR beta signatures. Study observations and caveats: CMV-specific TCR beta clonotypes restricted by HLA-C dominated the ex vivo response. Individuals carrying CMV plus the relevant HLA were identified by cumulative frequency of public TCR beta families.

Details on this clonotype: Its antigen is still unknown.

The CDR3 consists of 16 residues. The V and J ends lost 5 bases and 2 bases, in that order; junction bases with no gene match: 6. Per the germline V gene, CDR1 is LNHDA and CDR2 is SQIVND (reference sequence). TCRdb reanalysed the reads using MiXCR and keeps one entry per CDR3 protein. The sample consists of roughly 630,000 distinct CDR3 sequences, 20% to 25% of them appearing once. Source material: CD8+ T cells from PBMCs. The TCR originated in a human donor in good health (CMV status not recorded). Some clones in this sample may be carry-over from other donors' samples. The chain has TRBV19 and TRBJ2-1; 10 nucleotides align to TRBD1. CDR3 coding DNA: TGTGCCAGTAGTGTGACAGGGGGCAACCCCTACAATGAGCAGTTCTTC. Protein: CASSVTGGNPYNEQFF.